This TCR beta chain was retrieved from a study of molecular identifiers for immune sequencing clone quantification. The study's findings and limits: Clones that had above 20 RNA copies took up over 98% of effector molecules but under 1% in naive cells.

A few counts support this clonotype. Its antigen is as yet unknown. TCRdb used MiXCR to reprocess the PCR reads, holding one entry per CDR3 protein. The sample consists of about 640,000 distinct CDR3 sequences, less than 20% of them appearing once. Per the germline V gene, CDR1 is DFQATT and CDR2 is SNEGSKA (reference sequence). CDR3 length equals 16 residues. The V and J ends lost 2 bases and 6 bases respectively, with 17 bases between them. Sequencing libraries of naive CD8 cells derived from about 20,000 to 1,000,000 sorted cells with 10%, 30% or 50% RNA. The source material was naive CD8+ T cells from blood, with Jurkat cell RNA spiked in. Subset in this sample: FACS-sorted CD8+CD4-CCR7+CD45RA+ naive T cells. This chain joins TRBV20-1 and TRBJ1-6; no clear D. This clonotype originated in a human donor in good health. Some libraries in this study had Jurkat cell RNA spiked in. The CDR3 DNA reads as TGCAGTGCTAGATTCCTGCGGGCCAGTTTTAATTCACCCCTCCACTTT. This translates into CSARFLRASFNSPLHF.